This TCR beta chain was identified during a study of cytomegalovirus exposure and HLA in healthy donors. Both 60 Vbeta primers and 13 Jbeta primers went into the PCR. Generated by immunoSEQ multiplex PCR, the TCRdb table keeps only in-frame clones and is missing some. The data contain about 120,000 clones, about 83% of them singletons. With V trimmed by 2 bases and J by 3 bases, 5 bases remained unmatched. Per germline, CDR1 MNHEY and CDR2 SVGAGI. There are 15 residues in the CDR3. The sample was PBMCs. This chain uses TRBV6-5 with TRBJ1-1; 8 positions match TRBD1. This TCR derives from a woman in her 40s in good health and CMV-seropositive. The CDR3 protein is CASSYKKDRDTEAFF. Written as DNA, the CDR3 is TGTGCCAGCAGTTACAAGAAGGACAGGGACACTGAAGCTTTCTTT.